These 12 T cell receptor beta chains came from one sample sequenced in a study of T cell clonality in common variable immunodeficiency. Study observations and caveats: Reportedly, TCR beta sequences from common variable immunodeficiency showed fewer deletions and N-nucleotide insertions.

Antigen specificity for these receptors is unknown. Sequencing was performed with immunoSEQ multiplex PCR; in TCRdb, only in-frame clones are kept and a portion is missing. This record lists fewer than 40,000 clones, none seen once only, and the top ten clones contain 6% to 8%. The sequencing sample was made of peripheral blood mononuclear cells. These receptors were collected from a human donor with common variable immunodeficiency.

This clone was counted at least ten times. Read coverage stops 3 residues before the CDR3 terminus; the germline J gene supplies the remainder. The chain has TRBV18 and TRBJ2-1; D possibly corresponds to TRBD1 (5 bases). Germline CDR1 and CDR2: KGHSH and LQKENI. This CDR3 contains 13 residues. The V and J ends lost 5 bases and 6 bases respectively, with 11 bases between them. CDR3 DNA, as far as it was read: TGTGCCAGCTCAACAGGACAACCCAATGAG. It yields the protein CASSTGQPNE. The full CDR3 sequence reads CASSTGQPNEQFF.

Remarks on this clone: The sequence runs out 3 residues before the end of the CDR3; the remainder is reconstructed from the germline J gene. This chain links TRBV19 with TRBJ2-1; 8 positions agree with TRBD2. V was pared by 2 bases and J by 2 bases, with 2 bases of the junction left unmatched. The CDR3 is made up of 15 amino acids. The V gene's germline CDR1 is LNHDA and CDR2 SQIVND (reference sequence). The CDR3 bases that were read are TGTGCCAGTAGTATATCGCGGGAGGCCTACAATGAG. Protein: CASSISREAYNE. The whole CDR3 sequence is CASSISREAYNEQFF.

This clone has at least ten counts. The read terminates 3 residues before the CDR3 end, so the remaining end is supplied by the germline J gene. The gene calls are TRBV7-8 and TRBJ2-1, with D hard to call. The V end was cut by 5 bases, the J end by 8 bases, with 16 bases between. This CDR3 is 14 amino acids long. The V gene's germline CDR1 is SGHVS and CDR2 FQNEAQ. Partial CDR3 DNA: TGTGCCAGCAGCCCCCGCCCGAATAGGGATGAG. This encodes CASSPRPNRDE. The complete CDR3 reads CASSPRPNRDEQFF. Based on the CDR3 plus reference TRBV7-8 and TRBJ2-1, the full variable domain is GAGVSQSPRYKVAKRGQDVALRCDPISGHVSLFWYQQALGQGPEFLTYFQNEAQLDKSGLPSDRFFAERPEGSVSTLKIQRTQQEDSAVYLCASSPRPNRDEQFFGPGTRLTVL.

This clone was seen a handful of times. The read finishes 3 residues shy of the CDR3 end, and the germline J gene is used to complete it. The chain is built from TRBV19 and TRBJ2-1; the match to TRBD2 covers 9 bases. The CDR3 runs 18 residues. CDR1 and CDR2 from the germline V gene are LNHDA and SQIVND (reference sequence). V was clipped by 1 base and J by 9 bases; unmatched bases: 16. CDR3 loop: CASSIVRGSGRSTGEQFF. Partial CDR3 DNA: TGTGCCAGTAGTATAGTTCGCGGGAGCGGGAGGTCTACAGGTGAG.

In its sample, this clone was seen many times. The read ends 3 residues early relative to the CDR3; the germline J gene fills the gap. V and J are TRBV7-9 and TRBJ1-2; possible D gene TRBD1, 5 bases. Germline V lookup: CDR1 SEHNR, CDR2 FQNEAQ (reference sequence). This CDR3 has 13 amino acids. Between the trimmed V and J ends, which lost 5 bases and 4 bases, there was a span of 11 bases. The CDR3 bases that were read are TGTGCCAGCAGCCTGGGGGGGGTCTATGGC. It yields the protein CASSLGGVYG. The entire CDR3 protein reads CASSLGGVYGYTF.

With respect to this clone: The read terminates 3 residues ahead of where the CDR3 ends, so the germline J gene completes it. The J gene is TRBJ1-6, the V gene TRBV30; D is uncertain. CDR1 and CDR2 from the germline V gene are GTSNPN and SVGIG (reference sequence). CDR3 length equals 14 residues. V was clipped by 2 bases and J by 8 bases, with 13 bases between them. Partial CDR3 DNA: TGTGCCTGGAGTCTCTCTGGGCTGTATTCACCC. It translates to CAWSLSGLYSP. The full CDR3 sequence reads CAWSLSGLYSPLHF.

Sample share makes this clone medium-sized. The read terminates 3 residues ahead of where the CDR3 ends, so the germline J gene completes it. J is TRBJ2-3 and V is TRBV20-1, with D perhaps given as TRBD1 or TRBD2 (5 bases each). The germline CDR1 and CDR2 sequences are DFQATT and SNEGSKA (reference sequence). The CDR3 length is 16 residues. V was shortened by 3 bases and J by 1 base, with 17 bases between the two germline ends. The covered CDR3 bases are TGCAGTGCTAGGTTTGAAGGGAGCAGGGGCACAGATACG. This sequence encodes CSARFEGSRGTDT. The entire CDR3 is CSARFEGSRGTDTQYF.

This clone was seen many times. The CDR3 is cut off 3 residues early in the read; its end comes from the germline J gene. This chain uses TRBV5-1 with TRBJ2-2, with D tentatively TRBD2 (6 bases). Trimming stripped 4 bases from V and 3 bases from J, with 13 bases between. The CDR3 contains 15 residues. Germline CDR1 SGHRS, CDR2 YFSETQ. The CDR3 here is CASSIYSSDTGELFF. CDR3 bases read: TGCGCCAGCAGCATCTATTCTAGCGACACCGGGGAG. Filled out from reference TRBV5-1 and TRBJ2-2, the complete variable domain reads KAGVTQTPRYLIKTRGQQVTLSCSPISGHRSVSWYQQTPGQGLQFLFEYFSETQRNKGNFPGRFSGRQFSNSRSEMNVSTLELGDSALYLCASSIYSSDTGELFFGEGSRLTVL.

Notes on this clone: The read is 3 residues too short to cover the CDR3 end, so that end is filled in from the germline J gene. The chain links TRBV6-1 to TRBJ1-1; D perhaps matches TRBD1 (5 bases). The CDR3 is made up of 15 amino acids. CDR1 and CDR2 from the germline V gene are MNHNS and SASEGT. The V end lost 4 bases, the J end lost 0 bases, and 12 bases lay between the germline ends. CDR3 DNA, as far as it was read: TGTGCCAGCAGTGTCCCAGGGCTTTTGAACACTGAA. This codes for CASSVPGLLNTE. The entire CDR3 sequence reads CASSVPGLLNTEAFF.

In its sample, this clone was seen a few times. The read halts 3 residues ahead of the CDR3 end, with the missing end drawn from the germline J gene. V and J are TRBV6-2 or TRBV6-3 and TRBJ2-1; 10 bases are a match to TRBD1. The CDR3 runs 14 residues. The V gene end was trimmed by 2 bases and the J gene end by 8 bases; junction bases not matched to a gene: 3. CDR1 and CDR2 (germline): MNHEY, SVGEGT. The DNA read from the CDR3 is TGTGCCAGCAGTTACCTGGGACAGGGGCATGAG. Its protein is CASSYLGQGHE. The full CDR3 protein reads CASSYLGQGHEQFF.

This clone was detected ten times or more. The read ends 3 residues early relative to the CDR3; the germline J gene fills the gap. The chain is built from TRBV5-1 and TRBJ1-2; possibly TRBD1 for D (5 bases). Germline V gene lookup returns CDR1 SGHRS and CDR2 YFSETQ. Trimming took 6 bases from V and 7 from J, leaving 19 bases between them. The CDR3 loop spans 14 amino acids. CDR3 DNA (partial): TGCGCCAGCAAATATGTTCAGGGAGTTGGTGGC. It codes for CASKYVQGVGG. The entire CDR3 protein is CASKYVQGVGGYTF. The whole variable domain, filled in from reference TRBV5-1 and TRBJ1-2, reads KAGVTQTPRYLIKTRGQQVTLSCSPISGHRSVSWYQQTPGQGLQFLFEYFSETQRNKGNFPGRFSGRQFSNSRSEMNVSTLELGDSALYLCASKYVQGVGGYTFGSGTRLTVV.

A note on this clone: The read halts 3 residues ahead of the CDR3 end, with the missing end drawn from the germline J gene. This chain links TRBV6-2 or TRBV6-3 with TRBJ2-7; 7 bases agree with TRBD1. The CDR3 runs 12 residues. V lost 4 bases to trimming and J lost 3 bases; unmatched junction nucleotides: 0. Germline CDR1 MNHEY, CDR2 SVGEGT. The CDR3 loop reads CASSWDSYEQYF. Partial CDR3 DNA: TGTGCCAGCAGTTGGGACAGCTACGAG.